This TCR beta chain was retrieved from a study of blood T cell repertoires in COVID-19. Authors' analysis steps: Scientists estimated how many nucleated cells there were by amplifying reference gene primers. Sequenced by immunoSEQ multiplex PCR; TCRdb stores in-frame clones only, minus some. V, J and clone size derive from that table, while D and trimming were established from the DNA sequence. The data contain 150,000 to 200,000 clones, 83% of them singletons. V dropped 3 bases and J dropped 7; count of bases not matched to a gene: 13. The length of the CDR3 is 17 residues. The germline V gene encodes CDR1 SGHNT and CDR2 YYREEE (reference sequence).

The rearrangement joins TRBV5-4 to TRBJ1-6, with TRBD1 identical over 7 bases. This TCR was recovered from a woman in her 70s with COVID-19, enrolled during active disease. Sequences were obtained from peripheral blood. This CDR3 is CASSSKSTGIPNSPLHF. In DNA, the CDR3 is TGTGCCAGCAGCTCAAAGTCGACAGGGATCCCGAATTCACCCCTCCACTTT.